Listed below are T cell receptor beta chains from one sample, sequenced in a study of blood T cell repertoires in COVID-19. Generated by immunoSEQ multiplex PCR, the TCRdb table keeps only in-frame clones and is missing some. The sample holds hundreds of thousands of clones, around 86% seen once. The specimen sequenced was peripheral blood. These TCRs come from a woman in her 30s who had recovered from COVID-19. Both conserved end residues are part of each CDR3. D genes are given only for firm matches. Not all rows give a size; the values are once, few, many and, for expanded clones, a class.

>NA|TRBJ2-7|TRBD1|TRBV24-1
TGTGCCACCAGTGATGCGGGACAGGGGTCCTACGAGCAGTACTTC
CATSDAGQGSYEQYF
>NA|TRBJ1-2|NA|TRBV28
TGTGCCAGCAGGGTGACTGTCCCCTATGGCTACACCTTC
CASRVTVPYGYTF
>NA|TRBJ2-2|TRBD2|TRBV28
TGTGCCAGCAGTTTCAGTAATCCCGGGACTAGCGTCGGGGAGCTGTTTTTT
CASSFSNPGTSVGELFF
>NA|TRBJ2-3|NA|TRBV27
TGTGCCAGCAGTTTATCGCTACAGCACACAGATACGCAGTATTTT
CASSLSLQHTDTQYF
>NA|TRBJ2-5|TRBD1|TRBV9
TGTGCCAGCAGCGTCGGGACAGGGGGCTATGAGACCCAGTACTTC
CASSVGTGGYETQYF
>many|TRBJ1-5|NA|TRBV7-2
TGTGCCAGCAGCTTAGTAGAAAATCAGCCCCAGCATTTT
CASSLVENQPQHF
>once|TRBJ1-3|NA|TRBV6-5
TGTGCCAGCGGTAGCGGATCTGGAAACACCATATATTTT
CASGSGSGNTIYF
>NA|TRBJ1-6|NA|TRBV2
TGTGCCAGCAGCCCTATAGACAGCTCACCCCTCCACTTT
CASSPIDSSPLHF
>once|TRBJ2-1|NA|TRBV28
TGTGCCAGCCGAAAAGGAGGTGGGAATGAGCAGTTCTTC
CASRKGGGNEQFF
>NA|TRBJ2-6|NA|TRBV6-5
TGTGCCAGCAGTTTGGGCGGGTCTGGGGCCAACGTCCTGACTTTC
CASSLGGSGANVLTF
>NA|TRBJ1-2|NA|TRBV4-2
TGTGCCAGCAGCCAAGATGCAGGTCGTGGCTACACCTTC
CASSQDAGRGYTF
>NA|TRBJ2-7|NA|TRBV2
TGTGCCATCACCGTTGGGGCACCCTCTTTCTACGAGCAGTACTTC
CAITVGAPSFYEQYF
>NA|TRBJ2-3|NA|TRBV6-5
TGTGCCAGCCGCGTAAGTGAAGGCACAGATACGCAGTATTTT
CASRVSEGTDTQYF
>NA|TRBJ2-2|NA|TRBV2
TGTGCCAGCAGGGGCAACGTCTTGAGCGGGGAGCTGTTTTTT
CASRGNVLSGELFF
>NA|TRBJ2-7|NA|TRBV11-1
TGTGCCAGCAGCTTATCCAGGGCGACCTACGAGCAGTACTTC
CASSLSRATYEQYF
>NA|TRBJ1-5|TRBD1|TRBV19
TGTGCCAGTAGTACCCAGGGGGCAGGGCAGCCCCAGCATTTT
CASSTQGAGQPQHF
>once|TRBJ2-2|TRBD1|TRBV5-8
TGTGCCAGCAGCTCCGGGACAGGGGCCACCGGGGAGCTGTTTTTT
CASSSGTGATGELFF
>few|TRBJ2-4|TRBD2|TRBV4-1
TGCGCCAGCAGCCAAGCCGGCGGGGGGGTCAAAAACATTCAGTACTTC
CASSQAGGGVKNIQYF
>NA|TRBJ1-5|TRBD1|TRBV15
TGTGCCACCAGCGAGCCTGACAGGGTTAGCAATCAGCCCCAGCATTTT
CATSEPDRVSNQPQHF
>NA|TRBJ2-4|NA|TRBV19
TGTGCCAGTAGCCGACAGGAAAACATTCAGTACTTC
CASSRQENIQYF
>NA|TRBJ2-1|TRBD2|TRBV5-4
TGTGCCAGCAGCTTGGAACTAGCGGGAGTGCCCCATGAGCAGTTCTTC
CASSLELAGVPHEQFF